The 32 T cell receptor beta chains in this list originate from one sample, sequenced in a study of T cells in Graves' hyperthyroidism and ophthalmopathy. Amplification of TCR beta CDR3 regions was performed using RNA transcripts as template. RT-PCR in the first round (using the HTBI primer set) targeted the TCR CDR3. Using its own MiXCR run on the multiplex PCR reads, TCRdb lists one record per CDR3 protein. This sample has over 250,000 distinct CDR3 sequences, with less than 30% found just once. Sequenced sample: blood. These receptors all stem from a man aged 40-50 years with Graves' hyperthyroidism that later progressed to Graves' ophthalmopathy.

The chain has TRBV6-1 and TRBJ1-1; tentatively, D is TRBD1 (6 bases). Deletions cut 8 bases from V and 10 bases from J, with 26 bases between. CDR3 length: 15 amino acids. CDR1 is MNHNS and CDR2 is SASEGT in the germline V gene. DNA for the CDR3: TGTGCCAGCTTCGAAACGGGGGGGCGCGGAATTCGAGCTTTCTTT. Protein product: CASFETGGRGIRAFF.

DNA of the CDR3: TGTGCCACCAGTGATCAAGCCGGGACAGGGGAATACGAGCAGTACTTC. Translation gives CATSDQAGTGEYEQYF. This sequence joins TRBV24-1 and TRBJ2-7, with 10 bases lining up with TRBD1. Germline CDR1 KGHDR, CDR2 SFDVKD. The CDR3 is 16 residues long. V lost 3 bases, J lost 4 bases, and 8 bases stayed unmatched.

The chain has TRBV6-2 or TRBV6-3 and TRBJ2-7, with 7 bases identical to TRBD2. This CDR3 spans 14 amino acids. Trimming took 5 bases from V and 2 from J; bases not matched to a gene: 6. CDR1 MNHEY and CDR2 SVGEGT come from the germline V gene. The CDR3 coding sequence is TGTGCCAGCAGTGGACTAGAGAACGCCTACGAGCAGTACTTC. Protein product: CASSGLENAYEQYF.

In regard to this clonotype: A read error is possible here, since a much larger clone lies one base away. As the CDR3 is not closed by the conserved phenylalanine or tryptophan, this likely results from a read error. This rearrangement joins TRBV6-1 to TRBJ2-2; D is ambiguous. V shed 7 bases and J shed 4 bases, with 7 bases lying between them. The CDR3 totals 12 residues. Germline CDR1 and CDR2: MNHNS and SASEGT. As DNA, the CDR3 is TGTGCCAGCACCCAGCTCACCGGGGAGCTGTTTCTT. Amino acid sequence: CASTQLTGELFL.

This sequence joins TRBV6-5 and TRBJ2-5; D gene ambiguous. CDR1 MNHEY and CDR2 SVGAGI come from the germline V gene. The CDR3 covers 15 residues. V was cut by 4 bases and J by 0 bases, with 12 bases left in between. CDR3 loop: CASSFSGLYQETQYF. DNA for the CDR3: TGTGCCAGCAGTTTCTCTGGCCTGTACCAAGAGACCCAGTACTTC.

This clonotype was seen many times. The genes are TRBV28 and TRBJ2-7; D remains unclear. Trimming took 8 bases from V and 3 from J, leaving 8 bases between them. The CDR3 contains 11 residues. Germline values: CDR1 MDHEN, CDR2 SYDVKM. The CDR3 bases are TGTGCCAGCGGTCCCGTCTACGAGCAGTACTTC. Translation: CASGPVYEQYF.

At least ten counts were recorded for this clonotype. Because the CDR3 is missing its conserved closing phenylalanine or tryptophan, this is likely a read error. This chain links TRBV20-1 with TRBJ1-1; 8 bases agree with TRBD1. Germline CDR1 and CDR2: DFQATT and SNEGSKA (reference sequence). The trim removed 3 bases at V and 5 bases at J, leaving 5 bases unmatched. The CDR3 length is 13 residues. CDR3 DNA sequence: TGCAGTGCTAGGGACAGGGTAGGGACTGAAGCTTTCCTT. It translates to CSARDRVGTEAFL.

This clonotype occurred many times. The chain uses TRBV5-5 and TRBJ2-5; D assignment may be TRBD1 or TRBD2 (5 bases each). Per germline, CDR1 SGHKS and CDR2 YYEKEE (reference sequence). The CDR3 is 15 residues long. V lost 2 bases and J lost 4, with 15 bases in between. In nucleotides, the CDR3 is TGTGCCAGCAGCTTTCGTGGCAGGGAGTTAGAGACCCAGTACTTC. Amino acids: CASSFRGRELETQYF.

This clonotype was detected many times. The rearrangement joins TRBV2 to TRBJ2-2; TRBD2 might be the D (6 bases). Germline CDR1 SNHLY, CDR2 FYNNEI. The CDR3 totals 14 residues. V shed 5 bases and J shed 7 bases, with 14 bases lying between them. The CDR3 region has the DNA TGTGCCAGCAGTTATCTCGGGGAGGACGGGGAGCTGTTTTTT. It codes for CASSYLGEDGELFF.

This clonotype was seen repeatedly, ten times or more. The chain joins TRBV12-3 or TRBV12-4 to TRBJ1-5; weak D call: TRBD1 (5 bases). The ends were cut back, 5 bases at V and 4 bases at J, with 21 bases in the middle. The CDR3 extends over 17 amino acids. The CDR3 nucleotides read TGTGCCAGCAGTACCCGGGGCCCCCATATATTTAATCAGCCCCAGCATTTT. Translated: CASSTRGPHIFNQPQHF.

In this sample, this clonotype turned up many times. The chain has TRBV7-3 and TRBJ1-1, with D unresolved. V lost 5 bases, J lost 3 bases, and 10 bases lay in between. The CDR3 consists of 13 residues. Germline CDR1 and CDR2: SGHTA and FQGTGA. CDR3 protein: CASSEWEDTEAFF. The CDR3 DNA reads TGTGCCAGCAGCGAGTGGGAGGACACTGAAGCTTTCTTT.

Remarks on this clonotype: The junction and the germline gene differ at one end; a read error may be behind it. The chain combines TRBV7-7 with TRBJ2-7; 12 bases are a match to TRBD1. CDR1 and CDR2 from the germline V gene are SSHAT and FNYEAQ (reference sequence). The CDR3 has 15 residues. CDR3 in amino acids: CASSPSGTGGDEQYF. For the CDR3, the DNA is TGTGCTAGCAGCCCTTCCGGGACAGGGGGCGACGAGCAGTACTTC.

This clonotype was counted at least ten times. The chain has TRBV27 and TRBJ2-5; TRBD1 agrees at 11 bases. After removal of 4 bases from V and 4 bases from J, the junction contained 5 bases not matched to a gene. This CDR3 contains 15 residues. The V gene's germline CDR1 is MNHEY and CDR2 SMNVEV (reference sequence). The CDR3 DNA is TGTGCCAGCAGTTCCGGGACAGGGGGGGTAGAGACCCAGTACTTC. Encoded protein: CASSSGTGGVETQYF.

This clonotype was counted a few times. V is TRBV19 and J is TRBJ2-4; D perhaps matches TRBD1 (5 bases). The CDR3 runs to 14 residues. Looked up from germline, CDR1 is LNHDA and CDR2 is SQIVND (reference sequence). V lost 5 bases and J lost 0, with 8 bases in between. The CDR3 loop is CASSRQIAKNIQYF. DNA for the CDR3: TGTGCCAGTAGTCGACAGATAGCCAAAAACATTCAGTACTTC.

V is TRBV12-3 or TRBV12-4 and J is TRBJ2-7, with D tentatively TRBD2 (6 bases). The V gene lost 7 bases and the J gene lost 0 bases, with 13 bases spanning the gap. This CDR3 is built from 14 residues. Here the CDR3 reads CASTHLTSSYEQYF. The DNA for the CDR3 is TGTGCCAGCACCCATCTGACTAGCTCCTACGAGCAGTACTTC.

This chain joins TRBV6-1 and TRBJ1-2, with 9 nucleotides matching TRBD1. V shed 8 bases and J 7 bases; nucleotides not matched to a gene: 11. CDR1 and CDR2 from the germline V gene are MNHNS and SASEGT. CDR3 size: 14 residues. Written as DNA, the CDR3 is TGTGCCAGCGGCCTCCCGGGACAGGGAGCTGGCTACACCTTC. This sequence encodes CASGLPGQGAGYTF.

This clonotype has only a few counts. The V call is TRBV6-1, the J call TRBJ1-2; maybe TRBD1 (6 bases). The germline V gene has CDR1 MNHNS and CDR2 SASEGT. The V end lost 7 bases, the J end lost 6 bases, and 24 bases lay between the germline ends. This CDR3 has 16 amino acids. The CDR3 sequence: CASTNLGDNQLNGYTF. The CDR3 DNA reads TGTGCCAGCACCAATCTTGGGGACAACCAGTTAAATGGCTACACCTTC.

The chain combines TRBV12-3 or TRBV12-4 with TRBJ2-7; 7 bases line up with TRBD2. The length of the CDR3 is 13 residues. The CDR3 spells CATTEGLTYEQYF. For the CDR3, the DNA is TGTGCAACCACGGAGGGACTAACCTACGAGCAGTACTTC.

This clonotype occurred many times. The rearrangement uses TRBV5-4 and TRBJ2-6; unclear D gene. The CDR3 is 16 amino acids. V was cut by 4 bases and J by 0 bases, with 11 bases left in between. CDR1 SGHNT and CDR2 YYREEE come from the germline V gene (reference sequence). The CDR3 coding sequence is TGTGCCAGCAGCCCGACATCACGCTCTGGGGCCAACGTCCTGACTTTC. It translates to CASSPTSRSGANVLTF.

This clonotype has a count of ten or more. The chain has TRBV6-1 and TRBJ2-2, with TRBD2 matching 9 bases. The V and J ends lost 7 bases and 3 bases, in that order; junction bases with no gene match: 3. Looked up from germline, CDR1 is MNHNS and CDR2 is SASEGT. This CDR3 spans 14 amino acids. Written as DNA, the CDR3 is TGTGCCAGCATAGCGGGAGAGCACACCGGGGAGCTGTTTTTT. Amino acids: CASIAGEHTGELFF.

In its sample, this clonotype was seen a few times. The gene calls are TRBV28 and TRBJ2-7; TRBD2 matches at 8 bases. The CDR3 has 15 residues. Germline V gene sequence: CDR1 MDHEN, CDR2 SYDVKM. The V segment lost 4 bases and the J segment 4 bases; nucleotides outside the gene matches: 9. The CDR3 coding sequence is TGTGCCAGCAGTTCCCCAGCGGGAGACCGTTACGAGCAGTACTTC. Its translation is CASSSPAGDRYEQYF.

This clonotype was observed many times. This CDR3 reads CASSLSLATETQYF. The CDR3 bases are TGTGCCAGCAGTTTATCGCTAGCCACCGAGACCCAGTACTTC. J is TRBJ2-5 and V is TRBV27; D perhaps matches TRBD2 (5 bases). Trimming stripped 0 bases from V and 5 bases from J, with 10 bases between. CDR1 is MNHEY and CDR2 is SMNVEV in the germline V gene (reference sequence). The CDR3 runs to 14 residues.

This clonotype was recorded a few times. The rearrangement joins TRBV20-1 to TRBJ2-1; no clear D gene. The V end lost 4 bases, the J end lost 1 base, and 17 bases lay between the germline ends. Germline CDR1 DFQATT, CDR2 SNEGSKA (reference sequence). The CDR3 contains 16 residues. The CDR3 nucleotides read TGCAGTGCTATCCGACCTAATTCCCCTTCCTACAATGAGCAGTTCTTC. It encodes CSAIRPNSPSYNEQFF.

This clonotype has only a few counts. This chain uses TRBV30 with TRBJ2-3; D may be TRBD2 (6 bases). The CDR3 contains 15 residues. Between the trimmed V and J ends, which lost 0 bases and 1 base, there was a span of 11 bases. Germline CDR1 and CDR2: GTSNPN and SVGIG (reference sequence). For the CDR3, the DNA is TGTGCCTGGAGTGTACCTAGCGCCCGCACAGATACGCAGTATTTT. It encodes CAWSVPSARTDTQYF.

J is TRBJ2-2 and V is TRBV27; TRBD2 is a possible D gene (6 bases). CDR3 length equals 14 residues. The V end lost 6 bases, the J end lost 4 bases, and 12 bases lay between the germline ends. CDR1 and CDR2 (germline): MNHEY, SMNVEV (reference sequence). The CDR3 DNA reads as TGTGCCAGCAGACTAGCCCGAACCACCGGGGAGCTGTTTTTT. It is translated as CASRLARTTGELFF.

J is TRBJ2-7 and V is TRBV12-3 or TRBV12-4; TRBD2 matches 9 bases. J lost 2 bases, V lost 6 bases, and 8 bases had no gene match. The CDR3 spans 15 residues. The CDR3 bases are TGTGCCAGCAGACCACAGCGGGAGGCCCCCTACGAGCAGTACTTC. Residues: CASRPQREAPYEQYF.

The table lists this clonotype with many counts. The rearrangement joins TRBV2 to TRBJ1-1; D gene ambiguous. The germline CDR1 and CDR2 sequences are SNHLY and FYNNEI. The V and J ends lost 5 bases and 0 bases respectively, with 19 bases between them. The CDR3 covers 17 residues. This CDR3 is CASSPGPQGGMNTEAFF. CDR3 bases: TGTGCCAGCAGTCCCGGGCCCCAAGGAGGAATGAACACTGAAGCTTTCTTT.

This clonotype was observed at least ten times. One end of the junction is discordant with germline, which a read error may explain. The V and J genes are TRBV5-4 and TRBJ2-5, with D uncertain. CDR1 is SGHNT and CDR2 is YYREEE in the germline V gene (reference sequence). The CDR3 is 13 amino acids. CDR3 sequence: CASSKTSGETLYF. CDR3 bases: TGTGCCAGCAGCAAAACCTCCGGAGAGACCCTGTACTTC.

This clonotype was picked up many times. V gene TRBV6-1 combines with J gene TRBJ2-3, with a possible D match to TRBD1 (6 bases). Germline assignment: CDR1 MNHNS and CDR2 SASEGT. V gave up 7 bases and J gave up 1 base, with 12 bases separating them. The CDR3 extends over 14 amino acids. The CDR3 nucleotides are TGTGCCAGCACCCGAGACAGGCGCACAGATACGCAGTATTTT. It translates to CASTRDRRTDTQYF.

V and J are TRBV6-5 and TRBJ1-2, with unresolved D. The CDR3 is made up of 16 amino acids. Germline V gene sequence: CDR1 MNHEY, CDR2 SVGAGI. Trimming shortened V by 1 base and J by 2 bases, and 14 bases separated the two germline ends. The CDR3 protein is CASSYFVGVANYGYTF. DNA of the CDR3: TGTGCCAGCAGTTACTTTGTCGGCGTCGCCAACTATGGCTACACCTTC.

This clonotype was seen many times. The chain couples TRBV7-8 to TRBJ1-1; TRBD1 agrees at 10 bases. CDR3 length: 17 amino acids. V was pared by 5 bases and J by 2 bases, with 11 bases of the junction left unmatched. Per the germline V gene, CDR1 is SGHVS and CDR2 is FQNEAQ. The CDR3, as DNA: TGTGCCAGCAGCCCTAGGACAGGGGGTGTGGGTAACACTGAAGCTTTCTTT. It codes for CASSPRTGGVGNTEAFF.

This clonotype was seen many times. The chain couples TRBV12-3 or TRBV12-4 to TRBJ1-2, with 7 nucleotides matching TRBD1. CDR3 length: 15 residues. J lost 0 bases, V lost 5 bases, and 6 bases had no gene match. For the CDR3, the DNA is TGTGCCAGCAGTACGCGGGACAGACCTAACTATGGCTACACCTTC. It encodes CASSTRDRPNYGYTF.